The subject of this entry is one T cell receptor (beta chain). Its target is not known. V lost 0 bases and J lost 8, with 34 bases in between. The CDR3 has 21 residues. Germline lookup yields CDR1 SGDLS and CDR2 YYNGEE. The data stem from a study of T cell responses to AZD1222 COVID-19 vaccine. Study results and caveats: The study found Spike-specific TCR breadth and depth rose after two AZD1222 doses. Donors, mostly white British, included more females; clonal diversity was possibly underestimated. No day 14 peak samples; only post-peak repertoires were characterized. Baseline serology detected seropositivity in only 5 to 7 AZD1222 recipients.

The protocol was immunoSEQ multiplex PCR, while the TCRdb copy is restricted to in-frame clones and leaves out a portion. The sample has about 130,000 clones; about nine tenths are singletons. The sample consisted of peripheral blood, taken on day 0 of AZD1222 vaccination. V usage is TRBV9 and J usage is TRBJ2-3; possible D gene TRBD1, 7 bases. This receptor was taken from an adult in good health. CDR3 protein: CASSVDKGARLRGPPLGTQYF. The CDR3 DNA is TGTGCCAGCAGCGTAGATAAGGGGGCGCGTTTACGGGGGCCGCCACTGGGTACGCAGTATTTT.